These 12 T cell receptor beta chains were sequenced from one sample in a study of blood T cells in healthy people across ages (dated by TCRdb to between 2015 and 2016). The library was prepared using 5' RACE. The reads were generated on an Illumina HiSeq 2500. A second PCR of roughly 6 to 11 cycles was run with a J-beta primer mix and a sample-barcoded 5' primer. TCRdb ran its own pipeline on the public reads, namely fastp trimming at Q25 and MiXCR clone calling, and kept in-frame beta chains. All rows with the same CDR3 protein become a single entry with the most common DNA and genes. Here the sample has about 780,000 distinct CDR3 sequences; more than 35% occur a single time. 15% to 20% of the sample is taken by the ten largest. Sequenced material: blood. The source of these receptors is an older man in good health.

Only a few counts were recorded for this clonotype. The V and J genes are TRBV28 and TRBJ2-5; D may correspond to TRBD1 or TRBD2 (5 bases each). This CDR3 has 18 residues. Germline V gives CDR1 MDHEN, CDR2 SYDVKM. Trimming pared 5 bases from V and 1 base from J, leaving 23 bases between. Here the CDR3 DNA reads TGTGCCAGCAGTAAGCCCCTCCGGGACCCCGCCCGCCAAGAGACCCAGTACTTC. Residues: CASSKPLRDPARQETQYF.

The V call is TRBV4-1, the J call TRBJ1-4; tentatively, D is TRBD1 (5 bases). This CDR3 is built from 13 residues. CDR1 and CDR2 from the germline V gene are MGHRA and YSYEKL. Trimming shortened V by 2 bases and J by 8 bases, and 9 bases separated the two germline ends. The CDR3 loop reads CASSQQGGEKLFF. As DNA, the CDR3 is TGCGCCAGCAGCCAACAGGGTGGGGAAAAACTGTTTTTT.

This clonotype was counted between two and nine times. The chain recombines TRBV6-2 or TRBV6-3 with TRBJ2-2; D perhaps matches TRBD1 (6 bases). CDR3 length: 13 amino acids. CDR1 is MNHEY, CDR2 SVGEGT, per germline. Trimming took 7 bases from V and 6 from J, leaving 12 bases between them. The CDR3: CASNFWGPGELFF. CDR3 sequence (DNA): TGTGCCAGCAACTTCTGGGGGCCCGGGGAGCTGTTTTTT.

This clonotype was picked up a small number of times. V and J are TRBV9 and TRBJ2-7; 9 bases map to TRBD1. Trimming at V came to 4 bases and at J to 1 base, leaving 9 bases not matched to a gene. CDR1 is SGDLS and CDR2 is YYNGEE in the germline V gene. The CDR3 covers 16 residues. Here the CDR3 DNA reads TGTGCCAGCAGCCCCCAGGGGACAGGGTTTTCCTACGAGCAGTACTTC. Encoded protein: CASSPQGTGFSYEQYF.

The V gene is TRBV18, the J gene TRBJ1-2; tentatively, D is TRBD1 (5 bases). V was pared by 6 bases and J by 6 bases, with 14 bases between. Germline V gene lookup returns CDR1 KGHSH and CDR2 LQKENI. The CDR3 is made up of 13 amino acids. In nucleotides, the CDR3 is TGTGCCAGCTCGCGACAAGGGGACGATGGCTACACCTTC. It yields the protein CASSRQGDDGYTF.

V and J are TRBV10-2 and TRBJ1-5; possible D gene TRBD1, 5 bases. Trimming removed 5 bases at V and 3 bases at J, with 14 bases between. Germline V gene data show CDR1 as WSHSY and CDR2 as SAAADI. The CDR3 has 15 residues. The CDR3 sequence is CASSNGQGNNQPQHF. The CDR3 coding sequence is TGCGCCAGCAGTAATGGGCAGGGAAACAATCAGCCCCAGCATTTT.

The chain is built from TRBV6-2 or TRBV6-3 and TRBJ1-2; no definite D call. V was trimmed by 5 bases and J by 8 bases, leaving 12 bases between them. This CDR3 comprises 12 residues. Germline V gene sequence: CDR1 MNHEY, CDR2 SVGEGT. The CDR3 sequence is CASSESYWGYTF. The CDR3 region has the DNA TGTGCCAGCAGTGAATCGTATTGGGGCTACACCTTC.

This clonotype was detected many times. The chain uses TRBV6-2 or TRBV6-3 and TRBJ2-3; D remains ambiguous. The CDR3 extends over 15 amino acids. CDR1 and CDR2 (germline): MNHEY, SVGEGT. Between the trimmed V and J ends, which lost 2 bases and 5 bases, there was a span of 14 bases. CDR3 in DNA: TGTGCCAGCAGTTACCAGGCGTATCGTAGAGATACGCAGTATTTT. Protein: CASSYQAYRRDTQYF.

With respect to this clonotype: The junction departs from the called germline gene at one end, perhaps through a read error. The chain couples TRBV29-1 to TRBJ1-4, with TRBD1 matching 9 bases. The germline V gene has CDR1 SQVTM and CDR2 ANQGSEA. The CDR3 covers 15 residues. The CDR3 bases are TGTAGCGTTGAAGGAGGAACAGGGGGCAATAAAAAACTGTTTTTT. Encoded protein: CSVEGGTGGNKKLFF.

The gene calls are TRBV2 and TRBJ1-2, with TRBD1 identical over 10 bases. V dropped 5 bases and J dropped 2; count of bases not matched to a gene: 2. The CDR3 extends over 14 amino acids. CDR1 SNHLY and CDR2 FYNNEI come from the germline V gene. CDR3 loop: CASSRQGANYGYTF. CDR3 nucleotides: TGTGCCAGCAGTCGACAGGGGGCGAACTATGGCTACACCTTC.

The chain recombines TRBV24-1 with TRBJ2-7; no clear D gene. The length of the CDR3 is 13 residues. Germline V gives CDR1 KGHDR, CDR2 SFDVKD. Trimming shortened V by 3 bases and J by 3 bases, and 8 bases separated the two germline ends. CDR3 loop: CATSDDENYEQYF. The CDR3 region has the DNA TGTGCCACCAGTGATGACGAGAACTACGAGCAGTACTTC.

This clonotype was counted only a few times. This sequence joins TRBV28 and TRBJ1-4; the D gene is possibly TRBD1 (5 bases). The CDR3 is made up of 12 amino acids. In germline, CDR1 is MDHEN, CDR2 SYDVKM. V dropped 7 bases and J dropped 8 bases, with 11 bases sitting between them. CDR3 coding DNA: TGTGCCAGCACGGGGGGTGGCGAAAAACTGTTTTTT. This translates into CASTGGGEKLFF.